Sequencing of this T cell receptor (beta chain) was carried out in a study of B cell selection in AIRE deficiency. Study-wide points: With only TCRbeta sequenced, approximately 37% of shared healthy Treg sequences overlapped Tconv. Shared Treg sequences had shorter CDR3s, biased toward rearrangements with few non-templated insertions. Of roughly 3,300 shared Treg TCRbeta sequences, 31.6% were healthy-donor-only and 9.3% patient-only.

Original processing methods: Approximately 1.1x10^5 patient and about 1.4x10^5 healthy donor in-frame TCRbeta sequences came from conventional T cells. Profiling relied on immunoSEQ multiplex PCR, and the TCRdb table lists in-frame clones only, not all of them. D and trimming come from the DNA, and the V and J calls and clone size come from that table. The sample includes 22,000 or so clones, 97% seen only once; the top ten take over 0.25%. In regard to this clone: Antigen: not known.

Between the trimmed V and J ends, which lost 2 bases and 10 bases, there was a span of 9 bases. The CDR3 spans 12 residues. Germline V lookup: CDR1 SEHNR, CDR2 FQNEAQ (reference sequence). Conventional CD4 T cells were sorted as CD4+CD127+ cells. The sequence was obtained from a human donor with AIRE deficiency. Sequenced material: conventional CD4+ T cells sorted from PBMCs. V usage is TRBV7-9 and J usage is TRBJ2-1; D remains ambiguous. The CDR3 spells CASSLPSHEQFF. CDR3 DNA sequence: TGTGCCAGCAGCTTACCTTCCCACGAGCAGTTCTTC.